Below, 31 T cell receptor beta chains from the same sample are listed, as sequenced in a study of identical twins. Each CDR3 protein is one row after TCRdb ran MiXCR on the 5' RACE reads. The sample holds more than 400,000 distinct CDR3 sequences, about 15% seen once. The same data also went into a second study, on yellow fever vaccine responses in identical twins.

Sequences were obtained from CD4+ T cells sorted from blood. Receptors originate from a woman younger than 30 in good health.

The chain uses TRBV18 and TRBJ2-6; 7 bases agree with TRBD2. The CDR3 is made up of 18 amino acids. V lost 8 bases, J lost 2 bases, and 15 bases stayed unmatched. Germline-derived CDR1 and CDR2 are KGHSH and LQKENI. As DNA, the CDR3 is TGTGCCAGCAGAAGGGCGGGGGTTCGATCTACTGGGGCCAACGTCCTGACTTTC. Residues: CASRRAGVRSTGANVLTF.

V usage is TRBV7-3 and J usage is TRBJ2-3, with 8 bases aligning to TRBD2. Germline loops: CDR1 SGHTA, CDR2 FQGTGA. V lost 5 bases, J lost 4 bases, and 11 bases stayed unmatched. This CDR3 comprises 16 residues. The CDR3 nucleotides are TGTGCCAGCAGCCGGGGACTAGAGGGAATCTCAGATACGCAGTATTTT. As protein: CASSRGLEGISDTQYF.

This clonotype appeared many times. J is TRBJ1-6 and V is TRBV20-1, with TRBD1 matching 7 bases. CDR3 length equals 14 residues. Germline V gives CDR1 DFQATT, CDR2 SNEGSKA (reference sequence). With 4 bases clipped from V and 7 bases from J, the junction kept 7 bases outside the gene matches. The CDR3 coding sequence is TGCAGTGCTAAGAAGGGACAGAGAAATTCACCCCTCCACTTT. Translating it yields CSAKKGQRNSPLHF.

This clonotype showed up just a few times. This chain uses TRBV7-9 with TRBJ1-5; D is unresolved. The germline V and J ends were trimmed by 4 bases and 3 bases, with 10 bases remaining between them. The CDR3 consists of 14 residues. Per the germline V gene, CDR1 is SEHNR and CDR2 is FQNEAQ (reference sequence). The CDR3 sequence: CASSSDGNNQPQHF. The CDR3 DNA is TGTGCCAGCAGCTCGGACGGAAACAATCAGCCCCAGCATTTT.

This clonotype was seen a few times. The gene calls are TRBV20-1 and TRBJ1-1; 7 bases are shared with TRBD1. V lost 3 bases and J lost 1; bases outside the gene matches: 5. The CDR3 spans 14 residues. In germline, CDR1 is DFQATT, CDR2 SNEGSKA (reference sequence). The CDR3 nucleotides are TGCAGTGCTAGGGCAGGGGGGGAGAACACTGAAGCTTTCTTT. It is translated as CSARAGGENTEAFF.

CDR3 bases: TGCACCAGCAGCCAAGATGGGGACGGAAAAAACATTCAGTACTTC. Translation gives CTSSQDGDGKNIQYF. V and J are TRBV1 and TRBJ2-4; TRBD1 is taken as the D call from the table, unchecked against the DNA. TRBV1 is labeled a pseudogene. The CDR3 runs 15 residues.

This clonotype was picked up a small number of times. CDR3 loop: CASSQDRRSEGYTF. The CDR3 coding sequence is TGTGCCAGCAGCCAAGATCGAAGGTCTGAGGGCTACACCTTC. J is TRBJ1-2 and V is TRBV3-1; D uncertain. The V end was cut by 0 bases, the J end by 8 bases, with 13 bases between. This CDR3 contains 14 residues. Looked up from germline, CDR1 is LGHDT and CDR2 is YNNKEL (reference sequence).

The rearrangement joins TRBV12-3 or TRBV12-4 to TRBJ1-5, with TRBD1 identical over 7 bases. After removal of 6 bases from V and 6 bases from J, the junction contained 8 bases not matched to a gene. There are 14 residues in the CDR3. The CDR3 region is CASSQTDRAQPQHF. Written as DNA, the CDR3 is TGTGCCAGCAGCCAAACTGACAGGGCTCAGCCCCAGCATTTT.

This clonotype occurred a few times. The chain joins TRBV7-6 to TRBJ2-1; perhaps TRBD1 as D (5 bases). The germline V gene encodes CDR1 SGHVS and CDR2 FNYEAQ. Trimming took off 1 base at V and 3 bases at J, with 10 bases between the two ends. The CDR3 has 15 residues. CDR3 residues: CASSLGGQVYNEQFF. Here the CDR3 DNA reads TGTGCCAGCAGCTTAGGGGGCCAGGTCTACAATGAGCAGTTCTTC.

Only a few counts were recorded for this clonotype. The chain is built from TRBV12-3 or TRBV12-4 and TRBJ1-5; D not certain. V lost 1 base and J lost 2, with 12 bases in between. The CDR3 is 16 amino acids. CDR3 sequence (DNA): TGTGCCAGCAGTTTAGTTGGAGGGCTGGGCAATCAGCCCCAGCATTTT. Translated, it gives CASSLVGGLGNQPQHF.

In this sample, this clonotype turned up a few times. The chain combines TRBV5-6 with TRBJ2-1; possibly TRBD2 for D (6 bases). V lost 2 bases and J lost 2, with 11 bases in between. The CDR3 extends over 15 amino acids. The V gene's germline CDR1 is SGHDT and CDR2 YYEEEE. CDR3 DNA: TGTGCCAGCAGCTTCGGGGGTTTGGCCTACAATGAGCAGTTCTTC. This sequence encodes CASSFGGLAYNEQFF.

The count of this clonotype is one. The chain employs TRBV20-1 and TRBJ1-5; unclear D gene. The CDR3 loop spans 10 amino acids. Per germline, CDR1 DFQATT and CDR2 SNEGSKA (reference sequence). V lost 6 bases and J 6 bases, leaving 6 bases between the germline ends. The CDR3 protein is CSASSQPQHF. The CDR3, as DNA: TGCAGTGCCTCAAGTCAGCCCCAGCATTTT.

The chain has TRBV18 and TRBJ2-7; TRBD1 agrees at 8 bases. With 5 bases clipped from V and 3 bases from J, the junction kept 3 bases outside the gene matches. Germline values: CDR1 KGHSH, CDR2 LQKENI. The CDR3 has 13 amino acids. In DNA, the CDR3 is TGTGCCAGCTCAGCCGGGACAGGCTACGAGCAGTACGTC. Translated: CASSAGTGYEQYV.

The chain combines TRBV12-3 or TRBV12-4 with TRBJ2-3; 10 nucleotides match TRBD2. The V segment lost 5 bases and the J segment 2 bases; nucleotides outside the gene matches: 7. This CDR3 has 16 amino acids. CDR3 coding DNA: TGTGCCAGCAGTCAGGGTAGCGGGAGGCCCACAGATACGCAGTATTTT. Translated, it gives CASSQGSGRPTDTQYF.

This chain joins TRBV20-1 and TRBJ2-1, with 9 bases identical to TRBD2. The CDR3 covers 15 residues. V shed 0 bases and J 4 bases; nucleotides not matched to a gene: 4. Germline CDR1 reads DFQATT; CDR2 reads SNEGSKA (reference sequence). The CDR3 nucleotides are TGCAGTGCTAGAGATTCGCTAGCGGGGTACAATGAGCAGTTCTTC. Encoded protein: CSARDSLAGYNEQFF.

This clonotype was seen at least ten times. The chain couples TRBV3-1 to TRBJ2-7, with 7 bases fitting TRBD2. Trimming cost V 1 base and J 1 base; bases outside gene matches: 1. Germline-derived CDR1 and CDR2 are LGHDT and YNNKEL (reference sequence). CDR3 length equals 14 residues. This CDR3 reads CASSQAGGSYEQYF. The CDR3 region has the DNA TGTGCCAGCAGCCAAGCGGGAGGTTCCTACGAGCAGTACTTC.

The rearrangement links TRBV4-1 to TRBJ2-1, with 8 bases matching TRBD2. With V trimmed by 3 bases and J by 4 bases, 11 bases remained unmatched. This CDR3 has 17 amino acids. Germline V gene lookup returns CDR1 MGHRA and CDR2 YSYEKL. The CDR3 coding sequence is TGCGCCAGCAGCCATAGGCGGGGGGCCGGGGTATACAATGAGCAGTTCTTC. This encodes CASSHRRGAGVYNEQFF.

CDR3: CASSNRGITDTQYF. CDR3 nucleotides: TGTGCCAGCAGCAACCGGGGGATCACAGATACGCAGTATTTT. The V gene is TRBV14, the J gene TRBJ2-3; D possibly corresponds to TRBD2 (6 bases). This CDR3 comprises 14 residues. Trimming took 5 bases from V and 2 from J, leaving 11 bases between them. Germline V CDR1 and CDR2: SGHDN, FVKESK.

J is TRBJ2-4 and V is TRBV20-1; 13 nucleotides line up with TRBD2. The CDR3 length is 14 residues. V was clipped by 6 bases and J by 12 bases; unmatched bases: 11. From germline, CDR1 is DFQATT and CDR2 SNEGSKA (reference sequence). CDR3 sequence: CSATDTSGRATQYF. The CDR3 nucleotides read TGCAGTGCAACCGACACTAGCGGGAGGGCAACTCAGTACTTC.

This chain connects TRBV5-1 to TRBJ2-5; D possibly matches TRBD1 or TRBD2 (6 bases each). CDR3 length equals 14 residues. Deletions cut 4 bases from V and 3 bases from J, with 13 bases between. Germline V gives CDR1 SGHRS, CDR2 YFSETQ. CDR3 sequence (DNA): TGCGCCAGCAGCCACCCGGGGGCGGAAGAGACCCAGTACTTC. As protein: CASSHPGAEETQYF. The complete variable domain, with remaining parts taken from reference TRBV5-1 and TRBJ2-5, reads KAGVTQTPRYLIKTRGQQVTLSCSPISGHRSVSWYQQTPGQGLQFLFEYFSETQRNKGNFPGRFSGRQFSNSRSEMNVSTLELGDSALYLCASSHPGAEETQYFGPGTRLLVL.

The V call is TRBV6-1, the J call TRBJ1-4, with TRBD1 matching 9 bases. The CDR3 runs 14 residues. CDR1 and CDR2 (germline): MNHNS, SASEGT. V lost 6 bases, J lost 8 bases, and 7 bases stayed unmatched. CDR3 sequence: CASRPTGGQEKLFF. The CDR3 region has the DNA TGTGCCAGCAGACCGACAGGGGGTCAGGAAAAACTGTTTTTT.

The sample holds a few counts of this clonotype. The chain is built from TRBV5-6 and TRBJ2-3; D perhaps matches TRBD1 (6 bases). The CDR3 loop spans 15 amino acids. Germline V gene data show CDR1 as SGHDT and CDR2 as YYEEEE. V was shortened by 2 bases and J by 5 bases, with 15 bases between the two germline ends. The CDR3 DNA follows: TGTGCCAGCAGCTTCTGGACAGTCGTCAGAGATACGCAGTATTTT. Its translation: CASSFWTVVRDTQYF.

The chain employs TRBV2 and TRBJ2-5; 8 bases align to TRBD2. J was trimmed by 2 bases and V by 5 bases; bases with no gene match: 10. The germline V gene has CDR1 SNHLY and CDR2 FYNNEI. CDR3 length: 16 amino acids. CDR3 in amino acids: CASSTLTGGRQETQYF. For the CDR3, the DNA is TGTGCCAGCAGTACGCTAACGGGGGGGCGACAAGAGACCCAGTACTTC.

The V and J genes are TRBV12-3 or TRBV12-4 and TRBJ1-5, with 7 bases that match TRBD1. CDR3 length equals 14 residues. The V and J ends lost 7 bases and 4 bases, in that order; junction bases with no gene match: 7. The DNA of the CDR3 is TGTGCCAGCACCACCGGGACAGAAAATCAGCCCCAGCATTTT. This translates into CASTTGTENQPQHF.

The J gene is TRBJ2-2, the V gene TRBV7-9; possibly TRBD2 for D (5 bases). The germline CDR1 and CDR2 sequences are SEHNR and FQNEAQ (reference sequence). The V end lost 6 bases, the J end lost 5 bases, and 7 bases lay between the germline ends. The CDR3 totals 12 residues. The CDR3 DNA reads as TGTGCCAGCAGGCCGGGGACCGGGGAGCTGTTTTTT. Its protein is CASRPGTGELFF.

This clonotype was detected a few times. This chain links TRBV7-9 with TRBJ2-5; D might be TRBD1 (5 bases). The CDR3 runs 14 residues. Trimming removed 2 bases at V and 2 bases at J, with 9 bases between. The germline V gene has CDR1 SEHNR and CDR2 FQNEAQ (reference sequence). The CDR3 DNA sequence: TGTGCCAGCAGCTTAAGTACAGGACAAGAGACCCAGTACTTC. Protein sequence: CASSLSTGQETQYF.

The chain recombines TRBV12-5 with TRBJ2-1, with 10 bases that match TRBD2. The CDR3 consists of 18 residues. Germline CDR1 reads LGHNT; CDR2 reads FRNRAP. Trimming at V came to 0 bases and at J to 0 bases, leaving 5 bases not matched to a gene. CDR3 region: CASGLVGGLADSYNEQFF. CDR3 nucleotides: TGTGCTAGTGGTTTGGTAGGAGGACTAGCGGACTCCTACAATGAGCAGTTCTTC.

This clonotype was seen more than once but under ten times. V gene TRBV24-1 combines with J gene TRBJ1-1; D not resolved. CDR1 is KGHDR, CDR2 SFDVKD, per germline. The CDR3 runs to 11 residues. The V end lost 8 bases, the J end lost 1 base, and 4 bases lay between the germline ends. DNA for the CDR3: TGTGCCACCAACGCGAACACTGAAGCTTTCTTT. Translated, it gives CATNANTEAFF.

The chain combines TRBV29-1 with TRBJ2-7; 9 bases line up with TRBD1. CDR3 size: 14 residues. With V trimmed by 7 bases and J by 6 bases, 13 bases remained unmatched. Germline assignment: CDR1 SQVTM and CDR2 ANQGSEA. CDR3 loop: CSGRTGDRMSEQYV. DNA for the CDR3: TGCAGCGGCCGGACAGGGGATCGAATGAGCGAGCAGTACGTC.

This clonotype showed up many times. The V call is TRBV5-1, the J call TRBJ2-3; D gene ambiguous. Germline CDR1 reads SGHRS; CDR2 reads YFSETQ. Deletions cut 6 bases from V and 2 bases from J, with 10 bases between. The CDR3 has 13 residues. The CDR3 nucleotides read TGCGCCAGCACCGGCCTGAACACAGATACGCAGTATTTT. It translates to CASTGLNTDTQYF.

The chain uses TRBV5-1 and TRBJ2-1; 11 bases align to TRBD2. The CDR3 extends over 16 amino acids. In germline, CDR1 is SGHRS, CDR2 YFSETQ. Trimming at V came to 4 bases and at J to 5 bases, leaving 8 bases not matched to a gene. CDR3 DNA sequence: TGCGCCAGCAGCCCCGTAGCGGGAGGGCTTAACAATGAGCAGTTCTTC. It codes for CASSPVAGGLNNEQFF.